This T cell receptor beta chain was captured by sequencing in a study of CD8+CD57+ T cells in acquired aplastic anemia. The TCR beta profiling, which covered VDJ combination and CDR3 sequence, was carried out using genomic DNA as the template. TCRdb used MiXCR to reprocess the reads, holding one entry per CDR3 protein. The sample lists fewer than 200,000 distinct CDR3 sequences; about 60% were seen once. There are 16 residues in the CDR3. V lost 3 bases to trimming and J lost 5 bases; unmatched junction nucleotides: 11. The clonotype originates from a human donor in good health. The chain uses TRBV12-3 or TRBV12-4 and TRBJ1-2, with TRBD1 matching over 8 bases. Sequenced sample: sorted CD4+, CD8+, or CD8+CD57+ T cells (not recorded which) from PBMCs. The CDR3 DNA sequence: TGTGCCAGCAGTTTCTCCTCCCTCAGGGGGCGGTATGGCTACACCTTC. Its protein is CASSFSSLRGRYGYTF.